The rows below give T cell receptor beta chains drawn from one sample of a study of T cell responses to AZD1222 COVID-19 vaccine. Assay used: immunoSEQ multiplex PCR; TCRdb lists only in-frame clones, some missing. The data hold around 99,000 clones, with around nine tenths observed a single time. The sequencing used peripheral blood, collected on day 0 of AZD1222 vaccination. These receptor sequences come from an adult in good health. Both conserved end residues are part of each CDR3. The D gene is left open where the match is weak. Rows may omit the clone size; those that give it use once, few, many or a size class.

j_gene | v_gene | abundance | d_gene | CDR3aa | CDR3nt
TRBJ1-1 | TRBV5-1 | . | TRBD1 | CASKGQGSGTEAFF | TGCGCCAGCAAGGGACAGGGATCGGGTACTGAAGCTTTCTTT
TRBJ1-1 | TRBV5-4 | . | . | CASSLSVSTNTEAFF | TGTGCCAGCAGCTTGTCGGTGTCGACGAACACTGAAGCTTTCTTT
TRBJ1-2 | TRBV12-3/TRBV12-4 | . | . | CASSSSTNYGYTF | TGTGCCAGCAGTTCCTCAACAAACTATGGCTACACCTTC
TRBJ2-3 | TRBV6-2/TRBV6-3 | once | . | CASSGDTDTQYF | TGTGCCAGCAGCGGGGACACAGATACGCAGTATTTT
TRBJ1-3 | TRBV4-3 | . | TRBD1 | CASSQDRQGLGNTIYF | TGCGCCAGCAGCCAAGATAGACAGGGGCTTGGAAACACCATATATTTT
TRBJ1-2 | TRBV5-6 | . | . | CASSEPRVSNYGYTF | TGTGCCAGCAGCGAGCCCAGGGTGTCCAACTATGGCTACACCTTC
TRBJ2-1 | TRBV9 | . | TRBD2 | CASSARTSGGAYEQFF | TGTGCCAGCAGCGCGAGGACTAGCGGGGGGGCCTATGAGCAGTTCTTC
TRBJ2-1 | TRBV18 | . | TRBD2 | CASSPRERGGSNEQFF | TGTGCCAGCTCACCCCGAGAGCGGGGGGGCAGCAATGAGCAGTTCTTC
TRBJ1-4 | TRBV7-2 | once | . | CASGVRGANEKLFF | TGTGCCAGCGGCGTGCGGGGCGCTAATGAAAAACTGTTTTTT
TRBJ2-1 | TRBV4-3 | . | TRBD2 | CASSQEISGGYNEQFF | TGCGCCAGCAGCCAAGAAATTAGCGGGGGGTACAATGAGCAGTTCTTC
TRBJ1-1 | TRBV29-1 | once | . | CSVLTLMGPKGEAFF | TGCAGCGTCCTCACCTTAATGGGTCCCAAGGGGGAAGCTTTCTTT
TRBJ2-1 | TRBV7-6 | few | TRBD2 | CASSLGGGGEQFF | TGTGCCAGCAGCTTAGGCGGGGGAGGGGAGCAGTTCTTC
TRBJ2-3 | TRBV7-3 | . | TRBD2 | CASSSGTSGVTDTQYF | TGTGCCAGCAGCTCCGGGACTAGCGGAGTCACAGATACGCAGTATTTT
TRBJ1-4 | TRBV6-5 | . | TRBD1 | CASSPRTGEKLFF | TGTGCCAGCAGTCCCCGGACAGGGGAAAAACTGTTTTTT
TRBJ1-1 | TRBV20-1 | . | . | CSARPGTEAFF | TGCAGTGCAAGGCCCGGGACTGAAGCTTTCTTT
TRBJ2-7 | TRBV15 | . | TRBD1 | CATSRDFRGHSYEQYF | TGTGCCACCAGCAGAGATTTCAGGGGGCACTCCTACGAGCAGTACTTC
TRBJ1-2 | TRBV18 | once | . | CASSPLSGSNGYTF | TGTGCCAGCTCACCACTTTCAGGGTCTAATGGCTACACCTTC
TRBJ2-1 | TRBV19 | . | . | CASSPRTQVGNEQFF | TGTGCCAGTAGTCCCCGGACCCAGGTAGGCAATGAGCAGTTCTTC
TRBJ2-1 | TRBV10-3 | once | TRBD2 | CAISGERGTSGGNEQFF | TGTGCCATCAGTGGGGAACGAGGGACTAGCGGGGGCAATGAGCAGTTCTTC
TRBJ1-1 | TRBV6-2/TRBV6-3 | . | . | CASSYSTRSTEAFF | TGTGCCAGCAGTTACTCTACTAGGAGCACTGAAGCTTTCTTT
TRBJ2-4 | TRBV2 | . | . | CASSLDVIAKNIQYF | TGTGCCAGCAGCCTGGATGTTATAGCCAAAAACATTCAGTACTTC
TRBJ1-2 | TRBV5-1 | . | . | CASSLGRGGSNYGYTF | TGCGCCAGCAGCTTGGGCCGAGGGGGGTCTAACTATGGCTACACCTTC
TRBJ1-1 | TRBV7-2 | . | . | CASSPTPVSTEAFF | TGTGCCAGCAGCCCGACCCCGGTGAGTACTGAAGCTTTCTTT
TRBJ1-3 | TRBV11-2 | . | TRBD1 | CASSEGQSSGNTIYF | TGTGCCAGCAGCGAGGGACAGAGCTCTGGAAACACCATATATTTT
TRBJ2-3 | TRBV12-3/TRBV12-4 | . | . | CASSRGFTDTQYF | TGTGCCAGCAGTCGGGGATTCACAGATACGCAGTATTTT
TRBJ1-1 | TRBV7-3 | . | . | CASSLQGNTEAFF | TGTGCCAGCAGCTTACAGGGGAACACTGAAGCTTTCTTT
TRBJ1-6 | TRBV3-1/TRBV3-2 | . | . | CASSQGTDSSPLHF | TGTGCCAGCAGCCAAGGGACTGACAGTTCACCCCTCCACTTT
TRBJ2-7 | TRBV7-2 | . | TRBD1 | CASSFDRVREQYF | TGTGCCAGCAGCTTCGACAGGGTTCGCGAGCAGTACTTC
TRBJ1-5 | TRBV11-2 | . | TRBD1 | CASSLTGGGQPQHF | TGTGCCAGCAGCTTAACAGGGGGAGGACAGCCCCAGCATTTT
TRBJ2-5 | TRBV7-3 | . | TRBD2 | CASSLAGGRETQYF | TGTGCCAGCAGCTTAGCGGGGGGGAGAGAGACCCAGTACTTC
TRBJ1-2 | TRBV2 | . | TRBD1 | CASRGDSSVYGYTF | TGTGCCAGCAGGGGGGACAGTTCAGTCTATGGCTACACCTTC
TRBJ2-1 | TRBV11-2 | . | . | CASSNPRGSQSSYNEQFF | TGTGCCAGCAGCAATCCCCGGGGGAGCCAAAGCTCCTACAATGAGCAGTTCTTC
TRBJ1-3 | TRBV18 | . | TRBD1 | CASSPKTGNSGNTIYF | TGTGCCAGCTCACCCAAGACAGGGAACTCTGGAAACACCATATATTTT
TRBJ1-1 | TRBV2 | medium-sized | . | CASGYLEAFF | TGTGCCAGCGGATACCTTGAAGCTTTCTTT
TRBJ1-1 | TRBV29-1 | . | . | CSVEVSGNEAFF | TGCAGCGTTGAAGTATCCGGGAATGAAGCTTTCTTT
TRBJ2-7 | TRBV2 | . | . | CASFRRGPYEQYF | TGTGCCAGCTTCAGACGGGGGCCCTACGAGCAGTACTTC
TRBJ1-1 | TRBV6-2/TRBV6-3 | . | . | CASSPPDLVNTEAFF | TGTGCCAGCAGCCCGCCAGATTTAGTGAACACTGAAGCTTTCTTT
TRBJ1-1 | TRBV5-1 | . | TRBD1 | CASSLSGTANTEAFF | TGCGCCAGCAGCTTGAGCGGGACAGCGAACACTGAAGCTTTCTTT
TRBJ2-6 | TRBV3-1/TRBV3-2 | . | . | CASSRGATGANVLTF | TGTGCCAGCAGCCGCGGGGCTACTGGGGCCAACGTCCTGACTTTC
TRBJ1-1 | TRBV7-6 | once | . | CASSSDSNTEAFF | TGTGCCAGCAGCTCTGACTCGAACACTGAAGCTTTCTTT